The 20 T cell receptor beta chains reported below all come from one sample, sequenced in a study of T-cell memory formation after mild COVID-19 (TCRdb year 2021). Library preparation employed 5' RACE. For sequencing, an Illumina NovaSeq 6000 was employed. The raw public reads went through TCRdb reprocessing: fastp at Q25, MiXCR clone calling, in-frame beta chains kept. Each CDR3 protein appears once, grouped with its most common genes and DNA. The sample records approximately 490,000 distinct CDR3 sequences, approximately 20% of which are singletons. The ten largest clones capture roughly an eighth of the sample. Sequences were obtained from PBMCs or a T cell subset sorted from them (not recorded which). The receptors here all came from an adult woman who had mild COVID-19 (a few samples of this study predate the infection). The sample titles of this study are shuffled in the database, so cell type and time point are left out; the donor was told from shared clones.

The chain couples TRBV5-5 to TRBJ2-5, with 7 bases fitting TRBD1. Germline-derived CDR1 and CDR2 are SGHKS and YYEKEE (reference sequence). The CDR3 extends over 14 amino acids. V dropped 7 bases and J dropped 5; count of bases not matched to a gene: 11. CDR3 protein: CASSQDRVGETQYF. CDR3 sequence (DNA): TGTGCCAGCTCCCAAGACAGGGTCGGGGAGACCCAGTACTTC.

This chain joins TRBV5-1 and TRBJ2-7; 11 bases match TRBD2. V gave up 3 bases and J gave up 0 bases; unmatched junction bases: 5. The CDR3 spans 16 residues. Germline CDR1 is SGHRS and CDR2 is YFSETQ. CDR3 nucleotide sequence: TGCGCCAGCAGCTCGACTAGCGGGATTAGCTCCTACGAGCAGTACTTC. Amino acids: CASSSTSGISSYEQYF.

The chain joins TRBV7-2 to TRBJ2-2; weak D call: TRBD2 (6 bases). The ends were cut back, 8 bases at V and 4 bases at J, with 17 bases in the middle. Germline loops: CDR1 SGHTA, CDR2 FQGNSA. The CDR3 has 15 residues. CDR3: CASLWSGDPTGELFF. The DNA for the CDR3 is TGTGCCAGCCTCTGGTCGGGGGACCCCACCGGGGAGCTGTTTTTT.

The gene calls are TRBV5-4 and TRBJ2-7; TRBD1 aligns across 9 bases. CDR3 size: 14 residues. V lost 3 bases and J lost 4; bases outside the gene matches: 5. CDR1 SGHNT and CDR2 YYREEE come from the germline V gene (reference sequence). The CDR3 is CASSWGTGRYEQYF. The CDR3 nucleotides read TGTGCCAGCAGCTGGGGGACAGGGCGGTACGAGCAGTACTTC.

V and J are TRBV29-1 and TRBJ2-2; 9 bases map to TRBD2. The CDR3 is made up of 15 amino acids. In germline, CDR1 is SQVTM, CDR2 ANQGSEA. Trimming at V came to 7 bases and at J to 6 bases, leaving 12 bases not matched to a gene. The CDR3 protein is CSALLGGRAAGELFF. CDR3 coding DNA: TGCAGCGCCCTCCTGGGCGGGAGGGCTGCCGGGGAGCTGTTTTTT.

The chain recombines TRBV10-3 with TRBJ2-5; perhaps TRBD1 as D (5 bases). V was clipped by 6 bases and J by 2 bases, with 13 bases between them. The CDR3 extends over 14 amino acids. CDR1 and CDR2 from the germline V gene are ENHRY and SYGVKD. DNA of the CDR3: TGTGCCATCAGCATGGGGCAGGGACAAGAGACCCAGTACTTC. Translated: CAISMGQGQETQYF.

This clonotype was observed at least ten times. The chain joins TRBV12-3 or TRBV12-4 to TRBJ2-5; D perhaps matches TRBD1 (6 bases). There are 15 residues in the CDR3. Trimming removed 5 bases from V and 4 bases from J, with 17 bases in between. The CDR3 sequence: CASSPPLGGRETQYF. For the CDR3, the DNA is TGTGCCAGCAGTCCGCCACTAGGGGGAAGAGAGACCCAGTACTTC.

V gene TRBV2 combines with J gene TRBJ2-7; the match to TRBD1 covers 7 bases. This CDR3 has 13 residues. CDR1 and CDR2 (germline): SNHLY, FYNNEI. V gave up 6 bases and J gave up 6 bases; unmatched junction bases: 8. The CDR3, as DNA: TGTGCCAGCAGAGGACAGGTCCGCGGCGAGCAGTACTTC. Translating gives CASRGQVRGEQYF.

The chain uses TRBV19 and TRBJ2-1, with 13 bases matching TRBD2. The CDR3 consists of 14 residues. Germline assignment: CDR1 LNHDA and CDR2 SQIVND (reference sequence). The J segment lost 4 bases and the V segment lost 7 bases, leaving 1 base of the junction unmatched. CDR3 DNA: TGTGCCAGTAAACTAGCGGGAGGGTACAATGAGCAGTTCTTC. Translated: CASKLAGGYNEQFF.

V is TRBV6-5 and J is TRBJ2-7; TRBD1 matches 7 bases. The CDR3 sequence is 15 residues long. Per germline, CDR1 MNHEY and CDR2 SVGAGI. J lost 3 bases, V lost 2 bases, and 7 bases had no gene match. CDR3 in amino acids: CASSYAGQANYEQYF. Here the CDR3 DNA reads TGTGCCAGCAGTTACGCCGGACAGGCTAACTACGAGCAGTACTTC.

The chain joins TRBV7-2 to TRBJ2-3; 8 bases match TRBD2. V lost 4 bases and J lost 5; bases outside the gene matches: 8. The length of the CDR3 is 15 residues. Germline values: CDR1 SGHTA, CDR2 FQGNSA. CDR3: CASSSRSGEGDTQYF. The DNA for the CDR3 is TGTGCCAGCAGCTCCCGTAGCGGGGAGGGAGATACGCAGTATTTT.

This clonotype was counted between two and nine times. The chain is built from TRBV7-3 and TRBJ2-1, with a tentative D call TRBD2 (6 bases). Trimming shortened V by 0 bases and J by 6 bases, and 12 bases separated the two germline ends. In germline, CDR1 is SGHTA, CDR2 FQGTGA. The CDR3 covers 15 residues. CDR3 DNA: TGTGCCAGCAGCTTAACGCCGGGGACTCGCAATGAGCAGTTCTTC. Translating gives CASSLTPGTRNEQFF. Filled out from reference TRBV7-3 and TRBJ2-1, the complete variable domain reads GAGVSQTPSNKVTEKGKYVELRCDPISGHTALYWYRQSLGQGPEFLIYFQGTGAADDSGLPNDRFFAVRPEGSVSTLKIQRTERGDSAVYLCASSLTPGTRNEQFFGPGTRLTVL.

The chain links TRBV27 to TRBJ1-4; perhaps TRBD1 as D (6 bases). The CDR3 extends over 17 amino acids. The V and J ends lost 6 bases and 2 bases respectively, with 19 bases between them. Per germline, CDR1 MNHEY and CDR2 SMNVEV (reference sequence). The CDR3 region is CASSSRRGRGTNEKLFF. In nucleotides, the CDR3 is TGTGCCAGCAGCAGCCGGCGGGGGCGAGGGACTAATGAAAAACTGTTTTTT.

V usage is TRBV20-1 and J usage is TRBJ2-7; 8 nucleotides match TRBD2. The V segment lost 4 bases and the J segment 5 bases; nucleotides outside the gene matches: 7. CDR3 length: 13 residues. Germline assignment: CDR1 DFQATT and CDR2 SNEGSKA (reference sequence). The CDR3 here is CSAKGLVSNEQYF. The CDR3 DNA sequence: TGCAGTGCTAAGGGACTAGTGTCTAACGAGCAGTACTTC.

This chain connects TRBV9 to TRBJ1-1; 7 nucleotides match TRBD1. Germline V lookup: CDR1 SGDLS, CDR2 YYNGEE. The ends lost 0 bases at V and 5 bases at J; junction bases unmatched: 4. This CDR3 has 14 residues. The CDR3 nucleotides read TGTGCCAGCAGCGTAGCTCCAGGGGGGACTGAAGCTTTCTTT. This sequence encodes CASSVAPGGTEAFF.

This clonotype was recorded a few times. This chain joins TRBV6-2 or TRBV6-3 and TRBJ2-3; 8 bases agree with TRBD2. Germline loops: CDR1 MNHEY, CDR2 SVGEGT. This CDR3 is built from 13 residues. Trimming removed 7 bases from V and 0 bases from J; junction bases left unmatched: 0. CDR3 sequence: CASKRESTDTQYF. DNA of the CDR3: TGTGCCAGCAAGCGGGAGAGCACAGATACGCAGTATTTT.

The chain recombines TRBV30 with TRBJ1-1, with no clear D. Germline CDR1 is GTSNPN and CDR2 is SVGIG (reference sequence). With 2 bases removed from V and 2 bases from J, the gap between germline ends came to 9 bases. The CDR3 has 13 residues. In nucleotides, the CDR3 is TGTGCCTGGAGTTCATCACCTAACACTGAAGCTTTCTTT. Amino acids: CAWSSSPNTEAFF.

This sequence joins TRBV5-1 and TRBJ2-7; D is ambiguous. The germline V and J ends were trimmed by 4 bases and 0 bases, with 11 bases remaining between them. The CDR3 length is 14 residues. Germline-derived CDR1 and CDR2 are SGHRS and YFSETQ. As DNA, the CDR3 is TGCGCCAGCAGCCCAGACTTGGGCTCCTACGAGCAGTACTTC. Amino acids: CASSPDLGSYEQYF.

This clonotype was seen only a few times. V gene TRBV7-9 combines with J gene TRBJ2-5; D uncertain. CDR1 SEHNR and CDR2 FQNEAQ come from the germline V gene (reference sequence). This CDR3 spans 12 amino acids. V lost 5 bases and J 5 bases, leaving 9 bases between the germline ends. The chain's CDR3 is CASSRTLETQYF. CDR3 sequence (DNA): TGTGCCAGCAGCCGAACCTTGGAGACCCAGTACTTC. The whole variable domain, remainder taken from reference TRBV7-9 and TRBJ2-5, is DTGVSQNPRHKITKRGQNVTFRCDPISEHNRLYWYRQTLGQGPEFLTYFQNEAQLEKSRLLSDRFSAERPKGSFSTLEIQRTEQGDSAMYLCASSRTLETQYFGPGTRLLVL.

This clonotype was counted many times. The rearrangement uses TRBV9 and TRBJ2-3; 8 bases map to TRBD2. J gave up 0 bases and V 2 bases, and 2 bases lay outside the gene matches. Germline V gives CDR1 SGDLS, CDR2 YYNGEE. The CDR3 is 15 residues long. The CDR3 DNA follows: TGTGCCAGCAGCGTTCAGCGGGGGAGCACAGATACGCAGTATTTT. Residues: CASSVQRGSTDTQYF.